This T cell receptor beta chain was sequenced during a study of blood T cell repertoires in COVID-19. Germline V gene sequence: CDR1 MNHEY, CDR2 SMNVEV (reference sequence). The CDR3 has 15 residues. Trimming took 5 bases from V and 6 from J; bases not matched to a gene: 13. Clones were sequenced by immunoSEQ multiplex PCR, and TCRdb holds only the in-frame ones, with some missing. The data show around 330,000 clones, about nine tenths seen once. The V call is TRBV27, the J call TRBJ2-7, with 7 bases identical to TRBD1. The sample comprised PBMCs or T cells enriched from blood (not recorded which). The TCR comes from a woman aged 40-49 years who had recovered from COVID-19. The CDR3 loop is CASSIQGPRIGEQYF. CDR3 DNA sequence: TGTGCCAGCAGTATACAGGGGCCCCGGATCGGCGAGCAGTACTTC.